The 2 T cell receptor beta chains below were found in one sample sequenced in a study of shared clonotypes between healthy human individuals. It was CD45RO-negative cells, positively selected for CCR7, that made up naive CD8 cells, with terminally differentiated effector memory CD45RA+ cells excluded. The assay was immunoSEQ multiplex PCR, and TCRdb's table has in-frame clones only and misses some. This repertoire shows more than 2 million clones, 90% to 95% found once; its top ten account for more than 1.5%. Sequences were obtained from naive CD8+ T cells from PBMCs. The receptors come from a man between 18 and 29 years old in good health. Some clones in this sample may be carry-over from other donors' samples.

The chain links TRBV28 to TRBJ1-4, with 9 nucleotides matching TRBD1. Trimming cost V 5 bases and J 8 bases; bases outside gene matches: 12. The V gene's germline CDR1 is MDHEN and CDR2 SYDVKM. The CDR3 contains 16 residues. DNA of the CDR3: TGTGCCAGCAGTCCCACAGGGGGCCGCGGGCGGGAAAAACTGTTTTTT. Translation gives CASSPTGGRGREKLFF.

J is TRBJ2-3 and V is TRBV18; the match to TRBD2 covers 7 bases. Germline CDR1 KGHSH, CDR2 LQKENI. Trimming took 8 bases from V and 3 from J; bases not matched to a gene: 8. There are 14 residues in the CDR3. The CDR3: CASAGGTTTDTQYF. Here the CDR3 DNA reads TGTGCCAGCGCCGGCGGGACTACTACAGATACGCAGTATTTT.